A single sample is the source of the 25 T cell receptor beta chains below, sequenced in a study of beta chain features in type 1 diabetes. Expressed TCRB transcripts were sequenced after all isolated RNA was converted to cDNA. Clones were sequenced by immunoSEQ multiplex PCR, and TCRdb holds only the in-frame ones, with some missing. This sample has roughly 450,000 clones; approximately 15% occur once, and the top ten carry about 0.04%. Source material: naive CD4+ T cells from blood. These receptors all stem from a man aged 25 to 40 in good health.

The chain employs TRBV10-3 and TRBJ2-3; D is unresolved. The V gene lost 4 bases and the J gene lost 6 bases, with 8 bases spanning the gap. The CDR3 runs 12 residues. Germline assignment: CDR1 ENHRY and CDR2 SYGVKD. The CDR3 DNA follows: TGTGCCATCAGTGCAGCATACGATACGCAGTATTTT. It yields the protein CAISAAYDTQYF.

The chain is built from TRBV7-2 and TRBJ2-7, with 8 bases that match TRBD1. The CDR3 extends over 15 amino acids. The germline gives CDR1 SGHTA, CDR2 FQGNSA. V shed 0 bases, J shed 4 bases, and the junction held 5 bases outside the gene matches. CDR3 protein: CASSLAQGALYEQYF. The CDR3 DNA follows: TGTGCCAGCAGCTTAGCGCAGGGGGCGCTTTACGAGCAGTACTTC.

V usage is TRBV10-3 and J usage is TRBJ2-2; 8 bases align to TRBD1. The germline V gene encodes CDR1 ENHRY and CDR2 SYGVKD. V lost 8 bases and J lost 0; bases outside the gene matches: 11. This CDR3 is 17 amino acids long. The CDR3 region has the DNA TGTGCCATCTCCGGACCTGGACAGGGCGCGAACACCGGGGAGCTGTTTTTT. It yields the protein CAISGPGQGANTGELFF.

The chain carries TRBV11-3 and TRBJ2-7; 9 bases agree with TRBD1. Germline V gene data show CDR1 as SGHNT and CDR2 as YENEEA. Trimming cost V 8 bases and J 3 bases; bases outside gene matches: 8. The CDR3 is 14 amino acids. The CDR3 loop is CASAGQGMNYEQYV. CDR3 DNA: TGTGCCAGCGCGGGACAGGGTATGAACTACGAGCAGTACGTC.

The sample holds a few counts of this clone. This specimen includes other DNA sequences encoding the same CDR3. The gene calls are TRBV5-1 and TRBJ2-3; D is perhaps TRBD2 (6 bases). Per germline, CDR1 SGHRS and CDR2 YFSETQ. The CDR3 loop spans 15 amino acids. V lost 0 bases, J lost 2 bases, and 10 bases lay in between. CDR3 sequence: CASSLGTGVTDTQYF. As DNA, the CDR3 is TGCGCCAGCAGCTTGGGAACGGGAGTCACAGATACGCAGTATTTT. The complete variable domain, with remaining parts taken from reference TRBV5-1 and TRBJ2-3, reads KAGVTQTPRYLIKTRGQQVTLSCSPISGHRSVSWYQQTPGQGLQFLFEYFSETQRNKGNFPGRFSGRQFSNSRSEMNVSTLELGDSALYLCASSLGTGVTDTQYFGPGTRLTVL.

The V and J genes are TRBV4-3 and TRBJ2-3; 7 nucleotides align to TRBD2. The V gene's germline CDR1 is LGHNA and CDR2 YSLEER. The trim removed 1 base at V and 6 bases at J, leaving 7 bases unmatched. This CDR3 is built from 15 residues. CDR3 amino acids: CASSQVSSGGDTQYF. CDR3 in DNA: TGCGCCAGCAGCCAAGTATCTAGCGGCGGGGATACGCAGTATTTT.

The DNA of the CDR3 is TGTGCCAGCAGCCTGGGGACGTCCGGCAATGAGCAGTTCTTC. Its protein product is CASSLGTSGNEQFF. The rearrangement joins TRBV7-2 to TRBJ2-1; D is tentatively TRBD1 or TRBD2 (5 bases each). Germline V gene lookup returns CDR1 SGHTA and CDR2 FQGNSA. V was trimmed by 5 bases and J by 6 bases, leaving 14 bases between them. CDR3 length: 14 amino acids.

This clone was counted between two and nine times. This rearrangement joins TRBV10-3 to TRBJ2-5; TRBD1 or TRBD2 may be the D gene (5 bases each). V was trimmed by 6 bases and J by 4 bases, leaving 15 bases between them. Germline loops: CDR1 ENHRY, CDR2 SYGVKD. This CDR3 spans 14 amino acids. CDR3 region: CAISPRDHPETQYF. Here the CDR3 DNA reads TGTGCCATCAGCCCTCGGGACCACCCAGAGACCCAGTACTTC.

The chain has TRBV5-1 and TRBJ2-1; 10 bases align to TRBD2. The CDR3 has 15 amino acids. Losses at the gene ends were 2 bases for V and 8 bases for J; bases not matched to a gene: 7. The germline CDR1 and CDR2 sequences are SGHRS and YFSETQ. The DNA for the CDR3 is TGCGCCAGCAGCTTCCCTAGCGGGAGTCTCTATGAGCAGTTCTTC. This translates into CASSFPSGSLYEQFF.

The table lists this clone with many counts. The chain joins TRBV10-3 to TRBJ2-1; D gene uncertain. The V and J ends lost 6 bases and 12 bases respectively, with 15 bases between them. Germline CDR1 is ENHRY and CDR2 is SYGVKD. The CDR3 sequence is 12 residues long. CDR3 DNA: TGTGCCATCAGGCCCCCCAACGGTGGGCAGTTCTTC. Residues: CAIRPPNGGQFF.

CDR3: CASSLEGRNQETQYF. The CDR3 DNA follows: TGCGCCAGCAGCTTGGAGGGTAGGAACCAAGAGACCCAGTACTTC. J is TRBJ2-5 and V is TRBV5-1, with D unclear. The CDR3 consists of 15 residues. CDR1 and CDR2 from the germline V gene are SGHRS and YFSETQ. V dropped 0 bases and J dropped 0 bases, with 9 bases sitting between them.

This clone was observed a handful of times. The chain combines TRBV7-9 with TRBJ2-3, with TRBD2 identical over 7 bases. CDR1 SEHNR and CDR2 FQNEAQ come from the germline V gene (reference sequence). The CDR3 is made up of 14 amino acids. The trim removed 1 base at V and 3 bases at J, leaving 1 base unmatched. The CDR3 here is CASSLGRETDTQYF. In nucleotides, the CDR3 is TGTGCCAGCAGCTTAGGGCGGGAGACAGATACGCAGTATTTT.

This clone was found a few times. The chain is built from TRBV20-1 and TRBJ1-2; D not resolved. The CDR3 extends over 11 amino acids. Germline V CDR1 and CDR2: DFQATT, SNEGSKA (reference sequence). The V gene lost 3 bases and the J gene lost 10 bases, with 12 bases spanning the gap. The CDR3 here is CSARWLTAYTF. The CDR3 DNA reads TGCAGTGCTAGGTGGCTGACGGCCTACACCTTC.

The rearrangement links TRBV18 to TRBJ2-1; 9 bases fit TRBD1. Trimming took 3 bases from V and 4 from J; bases not matched to a gene: 13. This CDR3 is built from 18 residues. CDR1 and CDR2 (germline): KGHSH, LQKENI. CDR3 nucleotide sequence: TGTGCCAGCTCACCGAGATACCTTGGACAGGGGAATTACAATGAGCAGTTCTTC. Its protein product is CASSPRYLGQGNYNEQFF. The complete variable domain, with remaining parts taken from reference TRBV18 and TRBJ2-1, reads NAGVMQNPRHLVRRRGQEARLRCSPMKGHSHVYWYRQLPEEGLKFMVYLQKENIIDESGMPKERFSAEFPKEGPSILRIQQVVRGDSAAYFCASSPRYLGQGNYNEQFFGPGTRLTVL.

This clone was counted only a few times. The chain links TRBV16 to TRBJ1-2; D remains ambiguous. Trimming removed 0 bases from V and 4 bases from J, with 6 bases in between. This CDR3 is 13 amino acids long. In germline, CDR1 is KGHSY, CDR2 FQNENV. CDR3 residues: CASSQSVIYGYTF. The CDR3 DNA is TGTGCCAGCAGCCAATCGGTTATCTATGGCTACACCTTC.

The J gene is TRBJ2-3, the V gene TRBV10-3, with 9 bases fitting TRBD2. CDR3 size: 15 residues. V was clipped by 4 bases and J by 3 bases; unmatched bases: 5. Looked up from germline, CDR1 is ENHRY and CDR2 is SYGVKD. CDR3 loop: CAISVLAGTTDTQYF. Written as DNA, the CDR3 is TGTGCCATCAGTGTCCTAGCGGGAACTACAGATACGCAGTATTTT.

Worth noting for this clone: Germline and junction disagree at one end, which may indicate a read error. The chain combines TRBV11-1 with TRBJ2-4, with D tentatively TRBD1 (6 bases). Germline loops: CDR1 SGHAT, CDR2 FQDESV (reference sequence). The CDR3 spans 12 residues. The CDR3 DNA follows: TGTGCCAGCAGCCTACTAACAGGGTCAAGGGGCTTC. This sequence encodes CASSLLTGSRGF.

This chain joins TRBV29-1 and TRBJ2-7; D not resolved. The CDR3 has 16 amino acids. Germline V gives CDR1 SQVTM, CDR2 ANQGSEA. The germline V and J ends were trimmed by 1 base and 0 bases, with 16 bases remaining between them. CDR3 amino acids: CSVEVECPESSYEQYV. The CDR3 DNA follows: TGCAGCGTTGAAGTAGAATGCCCAGAAAGCTCCTACGAGCAGTACGTC.

This clone was counted between two and nine times. The V and J genes are TRBV5-1 and TRBJ2-5, with 8 bases aligning to TRBD2. Trimming took 0 bases from V and 5 from J; bases not matched to a gene: 9. This CDR3 is 16 amino acids long. The germline V gene has CDR1 SGHRS and CDR2 YFSETQ. DNA for the CDR3: TGCGCCAGCAGCTTGGTCTTAGCGGGACGTGGCGAGACCCAGTACTTC. It is translated as CASSLVLAGRGETQYF.

A few counts support this clone. The chain recombines TRBV30 with TRBJ1-2; D remains ambiguous. This CDR3 comprises 16 residues. Trimming stripped 1 base from V and 2 bases from J, with 17 bases between. In germline, CDR1 is GTSNPN, CDR2 SVGIG (reference sequence). CDR3 nucleotide sequence: TGTGCCTGGAGTGCACGGATTCTTGGTGCGAACTATGGCTACACCTTC. Residues: CAWSARILGANYGYTF.

This clone was seen a few times. The chain is built from TRBV25-1 and TRBJ2-1, with 9 bases that match TRBD1. The CDR3 contains 14 residues. Germline CDR1 and CDR2: MGHDK and SYGVNS. The junction had 7 bases not matched to a gene; V was cut back by 4 bases and J by 9 bases. The CDR3 region is CASSVTGGWGEQFF. CDR3 nucleotide sequence: TGTGCCAGCAGTGTAACAGGGGGCTGGGGTGAGCAGTTCTTC.

The chain links TRBV7-9 to TRBJ2-1; D not resolved. Between the trimmed V and J ends, which lost 1 base and 9 bases, there was a span of 7 bases. Germline assignment: CDR1 SEHNR and CDR2 FQNEAQ (reference sequence). The CDR3 totals 12 residues. The CDR3: CASSLGEAEQFF. In nucleotides, the CDR3 is TGTGCCAGCAGCTTAGGGGAAGCTGAGCAGTTCTTC.

This clone was counted only a few times. The chain is built from TRBV7-9 and TRBJ1-2; possible D gene TRBD1, 6 bases. The V gene's germline CDR1 is SEHNR and CDR2 FQNEAQ (reference sequence). Deletions cut 5 bases from V and 8 bases from J, with 15 bases between. The CDR3 totals 13 residues. The DNA for the CDR3 is TGTGCCAGCAGCAAACAGGGACTTGACGGCTACACCTTC. It yields the protein CASSKQGLDGYTF.

The sample holds a few counts of this clone. The CDR3 spells CASSLSGARDTQYF. In DNA, the CDR3 is TGTGCCAGCAGCCTTAGCGGCGCTCGTGATACGCAGTATTTT. The V gene is TRBV7-9, the J gene TRBJ2-3; a possible D gene is TRBD2 (6 bases). The CDR3 is 14 residues long. V lost 5 bases and J lost 6, with 15 bases in between. Germline V CDR1 and CDR2: SEHNR, FQNEAQ (reference sequence).

A few counts support this clone. The chain has TRBV23-1 and TRBJ1-1, with unresolved D. TRBV23-1 is an ORF; its function is uncertain. This CDR3 spans 14 amino acids. The V end lost 2 bases, the J end lost 4 bases, and 11 bases lay between the germline ends. The CDR3 here is CASSQPSVGTEAFF. In DNA, the CDR3 is TGCGCCAGCAGTCAACCCTCAGTGGGCACTGAAGCTTTCTTT.